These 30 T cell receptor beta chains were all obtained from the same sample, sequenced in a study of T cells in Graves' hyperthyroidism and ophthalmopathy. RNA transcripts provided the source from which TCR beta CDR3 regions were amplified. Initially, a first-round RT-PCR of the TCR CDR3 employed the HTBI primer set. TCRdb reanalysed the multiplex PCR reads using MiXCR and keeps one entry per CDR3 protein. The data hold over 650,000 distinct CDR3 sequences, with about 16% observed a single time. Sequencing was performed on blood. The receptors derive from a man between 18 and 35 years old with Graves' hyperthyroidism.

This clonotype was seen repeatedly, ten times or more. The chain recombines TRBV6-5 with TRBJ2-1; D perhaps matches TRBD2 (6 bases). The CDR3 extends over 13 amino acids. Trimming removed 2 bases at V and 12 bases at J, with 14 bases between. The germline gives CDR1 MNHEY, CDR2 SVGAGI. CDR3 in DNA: TGTGCCAGCAGTTACAGAGGCGTCGGGGGGCAGTTCTTC. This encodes CASSYRGVGGQFF.

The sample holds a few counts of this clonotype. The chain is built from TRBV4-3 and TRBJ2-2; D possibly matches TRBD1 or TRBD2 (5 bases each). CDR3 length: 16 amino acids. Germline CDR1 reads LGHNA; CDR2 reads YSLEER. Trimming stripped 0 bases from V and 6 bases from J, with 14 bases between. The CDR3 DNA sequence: TGCGCCAGCAGCCAAGAGGGACGACCGCGGGCCGGGGAGCTGTTTTTT. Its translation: CASSQEGRPRAGELFF.

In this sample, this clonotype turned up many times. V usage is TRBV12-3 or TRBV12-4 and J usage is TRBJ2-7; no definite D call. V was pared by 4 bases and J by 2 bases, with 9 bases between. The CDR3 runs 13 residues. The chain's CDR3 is CASSYARTYEQYF. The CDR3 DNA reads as TGTGCCAGCAGTTACGCCAGGACCTACGAGCAGTACTTC.

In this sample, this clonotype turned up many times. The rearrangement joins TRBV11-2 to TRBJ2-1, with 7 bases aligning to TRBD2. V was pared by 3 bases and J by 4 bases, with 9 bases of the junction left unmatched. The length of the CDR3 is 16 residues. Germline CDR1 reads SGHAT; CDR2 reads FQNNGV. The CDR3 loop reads CASSFVSGLKYNEQFF. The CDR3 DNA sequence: TGTGCCAGCAGCTTTGTTTCGGGACTAAAGTACAATGAGCAGTTCTTC.

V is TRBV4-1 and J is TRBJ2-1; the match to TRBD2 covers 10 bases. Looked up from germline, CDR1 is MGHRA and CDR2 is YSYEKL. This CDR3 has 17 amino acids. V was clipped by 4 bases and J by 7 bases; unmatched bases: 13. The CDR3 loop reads CASSLQEASGRFNEQFF. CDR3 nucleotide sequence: TGCGCCAGCAGCCTCCAAGAAGCTAGCGGGAGATTTAATGAGCAGTTCTTC.

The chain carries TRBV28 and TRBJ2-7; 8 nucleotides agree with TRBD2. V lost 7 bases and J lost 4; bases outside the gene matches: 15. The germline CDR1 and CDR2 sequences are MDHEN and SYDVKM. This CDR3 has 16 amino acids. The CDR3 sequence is CASNGGVAGFFYEQYF. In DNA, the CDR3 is TGTGCCAGCAACGGGGGGGTAGCGGGATTTTTTTACGAGCAGTACTTC.

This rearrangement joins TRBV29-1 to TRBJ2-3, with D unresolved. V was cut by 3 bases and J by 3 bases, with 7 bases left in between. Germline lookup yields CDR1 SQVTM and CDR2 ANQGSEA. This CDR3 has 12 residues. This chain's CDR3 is CSVDYLTDTQYF. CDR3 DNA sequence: TGCAGCGTTGATTACCTTACAGATACGCAGTATTTT.

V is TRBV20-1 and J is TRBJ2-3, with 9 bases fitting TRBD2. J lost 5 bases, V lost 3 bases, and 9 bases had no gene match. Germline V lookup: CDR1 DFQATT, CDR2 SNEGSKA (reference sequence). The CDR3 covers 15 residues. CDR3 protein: CSASDPWREGDTQYF. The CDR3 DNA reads TGCAGTGCTAGCGATCCGTGGCGGGAGGGAGATACGCAGTATTTT.

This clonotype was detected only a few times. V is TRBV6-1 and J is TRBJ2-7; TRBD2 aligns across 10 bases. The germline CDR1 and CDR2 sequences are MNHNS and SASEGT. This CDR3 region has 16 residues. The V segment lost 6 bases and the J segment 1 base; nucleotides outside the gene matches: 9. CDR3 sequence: CASRASGSAPSYEQYF. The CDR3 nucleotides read TGTGCCAGCAGGGCTAGCGGGAGCGCTCCTTCCTACGAGCAGTACTTC.

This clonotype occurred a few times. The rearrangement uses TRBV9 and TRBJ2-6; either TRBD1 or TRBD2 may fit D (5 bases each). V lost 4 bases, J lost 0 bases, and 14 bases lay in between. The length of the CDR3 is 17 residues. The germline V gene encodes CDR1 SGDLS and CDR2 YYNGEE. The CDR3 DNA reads TGTGCCAGCAGCACGGGGACGGTTAGCTCTGGGGCCAACGTCCTGACTTTC. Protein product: CASSTGTVSSGANVLTF.

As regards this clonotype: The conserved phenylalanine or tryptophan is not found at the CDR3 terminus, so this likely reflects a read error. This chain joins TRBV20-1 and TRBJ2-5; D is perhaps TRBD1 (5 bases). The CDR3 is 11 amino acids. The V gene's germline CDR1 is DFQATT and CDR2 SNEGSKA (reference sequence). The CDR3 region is CSAGSQETQYS. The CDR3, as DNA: TGCAGCGCAGGGTCCCAAGAGACCCAGTACTCC.

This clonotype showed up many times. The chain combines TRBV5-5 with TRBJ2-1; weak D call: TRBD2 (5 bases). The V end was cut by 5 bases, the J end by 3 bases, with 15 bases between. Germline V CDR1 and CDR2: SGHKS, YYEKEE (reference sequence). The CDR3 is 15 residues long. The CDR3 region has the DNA TGTGCCAGCAGTCTAAATAGCGCCGGCTACAATGAGCAGTTCTTC. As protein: CASSLNSAGYNEQFF.

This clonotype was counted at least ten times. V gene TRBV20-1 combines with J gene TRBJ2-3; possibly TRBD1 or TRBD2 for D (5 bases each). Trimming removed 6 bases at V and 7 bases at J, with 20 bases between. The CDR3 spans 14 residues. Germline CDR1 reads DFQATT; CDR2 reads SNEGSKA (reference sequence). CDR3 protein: CSAGPGHSRNTQYF. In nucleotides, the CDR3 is TGCAGTGCCGGTCCGGGGCACTCCAGGAATACGCAGTATTTT.

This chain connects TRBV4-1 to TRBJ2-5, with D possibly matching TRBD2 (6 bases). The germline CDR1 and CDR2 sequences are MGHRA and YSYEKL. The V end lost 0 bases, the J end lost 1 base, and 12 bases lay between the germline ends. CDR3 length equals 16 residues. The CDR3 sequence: CASSQDLGAGQETQYF. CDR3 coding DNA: TGCGCCAGCAGCCAAGATTTGGGAGCGGGCCAAGAGACCCAGTACTTC.

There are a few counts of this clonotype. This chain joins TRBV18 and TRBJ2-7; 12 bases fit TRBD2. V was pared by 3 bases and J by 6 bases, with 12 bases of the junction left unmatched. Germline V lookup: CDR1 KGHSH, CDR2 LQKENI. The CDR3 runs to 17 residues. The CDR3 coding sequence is TGTGCCAGCTCACCCCGACAGCTCTTGACTAGCGGGAGCGAGCAGTACTTC. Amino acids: CASSPRQLLTSGSEQYF.

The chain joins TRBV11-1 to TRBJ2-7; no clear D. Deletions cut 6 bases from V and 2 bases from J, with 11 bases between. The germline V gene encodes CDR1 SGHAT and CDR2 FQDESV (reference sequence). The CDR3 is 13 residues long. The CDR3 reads CASRGSTPYEQYF. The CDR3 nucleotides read TGTGCCAGCAGAGGATCAACCCCCTACGAGCAGTACTTC.

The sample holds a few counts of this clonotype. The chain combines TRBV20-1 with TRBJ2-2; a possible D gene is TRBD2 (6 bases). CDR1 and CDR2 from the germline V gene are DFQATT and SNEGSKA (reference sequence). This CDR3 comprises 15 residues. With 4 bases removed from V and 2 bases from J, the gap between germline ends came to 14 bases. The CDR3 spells CSATKRALNTGELFF. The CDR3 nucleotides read TGCAGTGCTACTAAGCGGGCCTTAAACACCGGGGAGCTGTTTTTT.

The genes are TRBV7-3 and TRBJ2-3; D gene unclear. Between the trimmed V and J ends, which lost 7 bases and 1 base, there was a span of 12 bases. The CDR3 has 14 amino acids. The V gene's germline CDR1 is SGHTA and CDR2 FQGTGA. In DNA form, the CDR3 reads TGTGCCAGCAAACAATCTAGAGGCACAGATACGCAGTATTTT. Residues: CASKQSRGTDTQYF.

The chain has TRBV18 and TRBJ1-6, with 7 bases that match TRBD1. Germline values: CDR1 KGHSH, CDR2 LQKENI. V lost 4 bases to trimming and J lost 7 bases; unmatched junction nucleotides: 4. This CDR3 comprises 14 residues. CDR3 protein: CASSRDRRNSPLHF. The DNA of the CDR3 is TGTGCCAGCTCACGGGACAGAAGGAATTCACCCCTCCACTTT.

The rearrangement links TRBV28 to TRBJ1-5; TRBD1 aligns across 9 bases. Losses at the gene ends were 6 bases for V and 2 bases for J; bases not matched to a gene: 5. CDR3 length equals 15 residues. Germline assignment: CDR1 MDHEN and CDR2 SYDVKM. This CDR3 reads CASSRDRGGNQPQHF. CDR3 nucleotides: TGTGCCAGCAGCCGAGACAGGGGGGGCAATCAGCCCCAGCATTTT. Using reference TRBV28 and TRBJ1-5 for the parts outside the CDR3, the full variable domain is DVKVTQSSRYLVKRTGEKVFLECVQDMDHENMFWYRQDPGLGLRLIYFSYDVKMKEKGDIPEGYSVSREKKERFSLILESASTNQTSMYLCASSRDRGGNQPQHFGDGTRLSIL.

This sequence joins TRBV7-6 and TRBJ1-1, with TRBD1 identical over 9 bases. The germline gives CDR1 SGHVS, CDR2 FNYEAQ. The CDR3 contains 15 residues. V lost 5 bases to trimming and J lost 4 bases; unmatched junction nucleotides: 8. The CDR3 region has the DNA TGTGCCAGCAGCCCTGGACAGGGGACCCCCACTGAAGCTTTCTTT. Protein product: CASSPGQGTPTEAFF.

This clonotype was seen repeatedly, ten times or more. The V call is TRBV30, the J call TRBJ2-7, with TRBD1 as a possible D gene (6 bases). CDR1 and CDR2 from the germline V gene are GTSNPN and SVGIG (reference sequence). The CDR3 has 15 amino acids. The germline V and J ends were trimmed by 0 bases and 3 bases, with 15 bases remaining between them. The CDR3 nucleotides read TGTGCCTGGAGTGTAGTCTTGTCAGGGGTCTACGAGCAGTACTTC. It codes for CAWSVVLSGVYEQYF.

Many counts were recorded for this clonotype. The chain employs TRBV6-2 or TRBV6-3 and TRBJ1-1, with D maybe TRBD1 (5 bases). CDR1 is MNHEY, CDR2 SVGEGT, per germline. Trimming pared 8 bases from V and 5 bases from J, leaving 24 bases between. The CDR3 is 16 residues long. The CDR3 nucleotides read TGTGCCAGCGGGATCGAAGTCGGAGGAGGGGTTACTGAAGCTTTCTTT. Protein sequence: CASGIEVGGGVTEAFF.

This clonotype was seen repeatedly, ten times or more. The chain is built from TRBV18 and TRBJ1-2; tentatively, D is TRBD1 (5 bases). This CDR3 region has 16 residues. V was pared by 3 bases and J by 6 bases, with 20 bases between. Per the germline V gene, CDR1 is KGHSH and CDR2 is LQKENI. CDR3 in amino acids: CASSPTGTEARDGYTF. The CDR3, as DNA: TGTGCCAGCTCACCTACCGGGACGGAGGCTCGGGATGGCTACACCTTC.

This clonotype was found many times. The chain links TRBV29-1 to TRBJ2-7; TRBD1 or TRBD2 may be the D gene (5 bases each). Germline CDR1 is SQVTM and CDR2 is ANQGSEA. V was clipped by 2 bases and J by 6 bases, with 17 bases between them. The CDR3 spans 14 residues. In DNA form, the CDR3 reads TGCAGCGTTGAACGGGACCAAGGGTCTGGCGAGCAGTACTTC. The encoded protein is CSVERDQGSGEQYF.

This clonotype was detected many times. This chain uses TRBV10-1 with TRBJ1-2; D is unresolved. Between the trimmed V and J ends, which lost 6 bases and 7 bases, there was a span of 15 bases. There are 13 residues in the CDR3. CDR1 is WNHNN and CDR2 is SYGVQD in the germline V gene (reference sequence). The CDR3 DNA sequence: TGCGCCAGCAGCCCCGGGAGGGATCGTGGCTACACCTTC. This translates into CASSPGRDRGYTF.

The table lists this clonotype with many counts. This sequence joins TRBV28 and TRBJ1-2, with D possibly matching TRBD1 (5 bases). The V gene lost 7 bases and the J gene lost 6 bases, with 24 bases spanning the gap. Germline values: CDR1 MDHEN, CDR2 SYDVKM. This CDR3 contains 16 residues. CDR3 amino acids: CASNSGTRSPLDGYTF. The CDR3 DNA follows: TGTGCCAGCAATTCCGGGACGCGTTCCCCTCTAGATGGCTACACCTTC.

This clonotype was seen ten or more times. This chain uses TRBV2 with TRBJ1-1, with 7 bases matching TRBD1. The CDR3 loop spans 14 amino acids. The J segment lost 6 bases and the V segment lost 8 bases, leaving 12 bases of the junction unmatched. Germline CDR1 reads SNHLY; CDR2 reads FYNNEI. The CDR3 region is CASRPQTGFAEAFF. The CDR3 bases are TGTGCCAGCCGTCCTCAGACAGGGTTTGCTGAAGCTTTCTTT.

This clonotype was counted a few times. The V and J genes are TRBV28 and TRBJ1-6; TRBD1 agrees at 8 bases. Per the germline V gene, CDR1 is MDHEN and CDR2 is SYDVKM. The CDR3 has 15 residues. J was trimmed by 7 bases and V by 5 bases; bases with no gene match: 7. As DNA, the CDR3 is TGTGCCAGCAGTCTCAGCTGGGACAGGAATTCACCCCTCCACTTT. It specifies CASSLSWDRNSPLHF. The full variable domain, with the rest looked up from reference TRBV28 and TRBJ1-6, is DVKVTQSSRYLVKRTGEKVFLECVQDMDHENMFWYRQDPGLGLRLIYFSYDVKMKEKGDIPEGYSVSREKKERFSLILESASTNQTSMYLCASSLSWDRNSPLHFGNGTRLTVT.

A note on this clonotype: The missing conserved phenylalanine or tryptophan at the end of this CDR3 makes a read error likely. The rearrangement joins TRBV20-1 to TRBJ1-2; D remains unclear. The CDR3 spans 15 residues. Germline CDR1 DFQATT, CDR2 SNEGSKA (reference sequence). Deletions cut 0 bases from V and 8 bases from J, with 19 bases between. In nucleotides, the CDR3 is TGCAGTGCTAGAGATAGTAGCCGGCAGTTGAGCGGCTACACCCTC. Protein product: CSARDSSRQLSGYTL.